Below, 32 T cell receptor beta chains from the same sample are listed, as sequenced in a study of technical replicates of blood from a handful of donors (dated by TCRdb to the late 2010s). Receptor amplification or capture employed the immunoSEQ multiplex PCR assay. The table comes from immuneACCESS by way of TCRdb, which keeps in-frame sequences with V and J called. Part of the clones is missing from these tables; in studies checked, under half for an unresolved V gene and the rest for unknown reasons. The sample table contains about 75,000 clones; only one count was recorded for 91% of them. Under 0.45% of the sample comes from the top ten. Input material: T cells isolated from PBMCs. These receptors were collected from a human donor in good health. Some clones in this sample may be carry-over from other donors' samples.

This clone was observed once. CDR3 in amino acids: CASSIGGKQDYGYTF. CDR3 coding DNA: TGTGCCAGTAGTATCGGGGGGAAACAGGACTATGGCTACACCTTC. The chain carries TRBV19 and TRBJ1-2, with a weak D call TRBD1 (5 bases). This CDR3 region has 15 residues. The ends were cut back, 3 bases at V and 3 bases at J, with 14 bases in the middle. Per germline, CDR1 LNHDA and CDR2 SQIVND (reference sequence).

The chain combines TRBV4-1 with TRBJ1-6; maybe TRBD1 (5 bases). V lost 5 bases, J lost 1 base, and 18 bases lay in between. The CDR3 is made up of 18 amino acids. Germline CDR1 MGHRA, CDR2 YSYEKL. In nucleotides, the CDR3 is TGCGCCAGCAGCGAAACAAGGGGAATTGGGTCCTATAATTCACCCCTCCACTTT. Translated: CASSETRGIGSYNSPLHF.

Remarks on this clone: This CDR3 is also generated by other DNA sequences in the sample. The chain has TRBV18 and TRBJ2-7, with TRBD1 matching 10 bases. CDR1 KGHSH and CDR2 LQKENI come from the germline V gene. CDR3 length equals 14 residues. Trimming cost V 6 bases and J 6 bases; bases outside gene matches: 8. The chain's CDR3 is CASSPGTGDPEQYF. In DNA, the CDR3 is TGTGCCAGCTCTCCCGGGACAGGGGACCCCGAGCAGTACTTC.

The V call is TRBV18, the J call TRBJ1-1, with D perhaps TRBD1 (5 bases). The CDR3 sequence is 14 residues long. V shed 3 bases and J shed 3 bases, with 11 bases lying between them. The germline V gene has CDR1 KGHSH and CDR2 LQKENI. The CDR3 loop reads CASSPRQGDTEAFF. In DNA form, the CDR3 reads TGTGCCAGCTCACCCCGCCAGGGTGACACTGAAGCTTTCTTT.

This clone came up once. An end of the junction does not agree with germline; a read error may underlie this. The chain recombines TRBV7-9 with TRBJ2-7; 10 bases map to TRBD2. Germline V gives CDR1 SEHNR, CDR2 FQNEAQ (reference sequence). The CDR3 runs to 12 residues. DNA of the CDR3: TGTGCCAGCAGCTCCGATACTAGCGGGGAATCCTTC. Translating it yields CASSSDTSGESF.

The CDR3 protein is CASSTRDREKLFF. CDR3 DNA: TGTGCCAGCAGCACCCGGGACAGGGAAAAACTGTTTTTT. V and J are TRBV7-9 and TRBJ1-4; 8 bases agree with TRBD1. Unmatched junction bases numbered 4, after V lost 5 bases and J lost 8 bases. CDR1 is SEHNR and CDR2 is FQNEAQ in the germline V gene (reference sequence). The CDR3 sequence is 13 residues long.

The chain employs TRBV4-1 and TRBJ1-4; the D gene is possibly TRBD1 (6 bases). Trimming cost V 4 bases and J 4 bases, with 16 bases left between them. In germline, CDR1 is MGHRA, CDR2 YSYEKL. The CDR3 is 16 residues long. In DNA, the CDR3 is TGCGCCAGCAGCCTGAATTCCGGGACACATAATGAAAAACTGTTTTTT. This codes for CASSLNSGTHNEKLFF.

This clone was recorded once. The chain has TRBV13 and TRBJ2-2, with D uncertain. This CDR3 is built from 16 residues. Germline V gene data show CDR1 as PRHDT and CDR2 as FYEKMQ (reference sequence). Deletions cut 2 bases from V and 1 base from J, with 11 bases between. CDR3: CASSLPPAENTGELFF. The CDR3 DNA follows: TGTGCCAGCAGCTTACCCCCCGCGGAGAACACCGGGGAGCTGTTTTTT.

This clone was observed a single time. The CDR3 spells CASSRDSYEQYF. CDR3 nucleotide sequence: TGTGCCAGCAGCCGGGACAGCTACGAGCAGTACTTC. The chain joins TRBV5-4 to TRBJ2-7, with 7 positions matching TRBD1. CDR3 size: 12 residues. Germline lookup yields CDR1 SGHNT and CDR2 YYREEE (reference sequence). With V trimmed by 4 bases and J by 3 bases, 1 base remained unmatched.

This clone was counted a single time. The J gene is TRBJ2-7, the V gene TRBV4-1; D possibly corresponds to TRBD1 (5 bases). The germline V and J ends were trimmed by 0 bases and 0 bases, with 12 bases remaining between them. Germline V gives CDR1 MGHRA, CDR2 YSYEKL. This CDR3 comprises 16 residues. CDR3 region: CASSQDRLTASYEQYF. The DNA for the CDR3 is TGCGCCAGCAGCCAAGATCGTCTGACAGCCTCCTACGAGCAGTACTTC.

The genes are TRBV11-2 and TRBJ1-1; D might be TRBD1 (5 bases). CDR3 size: 15 residues. Germline CDR1 is SGHAT and CDR2 is FQNNGV. Between the trimmed V and J ends, which lost 3 bases and 3 bases, there was a span of 14 bases. CDR3 sequence: CASSFGRSGDTEAFF. The CDR3 nucleotides are TGTGCCAGCAGCTTCGGAAGGTCGGGGGACACTGAAGCTTTCTTT.

The chain is built from TRBV7-9 and TRBJ1-4; 10 bases align to TRBD1. CDR1 is SEHNR and CDR2 is FQNEAQ in the germline V gene (reference sequence). Losses at the gene ends were 3 bases for V and 5 bases for J; bases not matched to a gene: 0. This CDR3 has 14 amino acids. The CDR3 DNA sequence: TGTGCCAGCAGCTTGGGACAGGGGAATGAAAAACTGTTTTTT. Encoded protein: CASSLGQGNEKLFF. Together with reference TRBV7-9 and TRBJ1-4, the CDR3 gives the full variable domain: DTGVSQNPRHKITKRGQNVTFRCDPISEHNRLYWYRQTLGQGPEFLTYFQNEAQLEKSRLLSDRFSAERPKGSFSTLEIQRTEQGDSAMYLCASSLGQGNEKLFFGSGTQLSVL.

The chain employs TRBV14 and TRBJ2-7; 7 bases map to TRBD2. Germline-derived CDR1 and CDR2 are SGHDN and FVKESK. The CDR3 contains 16 residues. V was clipped by 0 bases and J by 1 base; unmatched bases: 6. DNA for the CDR3: TGTGCCAGCAGCCAAGAAGGCGGGAGTGGATCCTACGAGCAGTACTTC. It codes for CASSQEGGSGSYEQYF.

V gene TRBV11-1 combines with J gene TRBJ1-2; possible D gene TRBD1, 5 bases. The CDR3 consists of 18 residues. Germline V lookup: CDR1 SGHAT, CDR2 FQDESV (reference sequence). V lost 1 base to trimming and J lost 4 bases, with 22 bases between them. CDR3 sequence (DNA): TGTGCCAGCAGCTTAGGTTTGGGGCGTCCGTCCCCTGGCTATGGCTACACCTTC. Translated: CASSLGLGRPSPGYGYTF.

The chain carries TRBV15 and TRBJ2-1; TRBD2 aligns across 7 bases. J lost 2 bases, V lost 0 bases, and 10 bases had no gene match. This CDR3 has 18 amino acids. Germline loops: CDR1 LNHNV, CDR2 YYDKDF (reference sequence). In DNA form, the CDR3 reads TGTGCCACCAGCAGAGATAGGGAAACCCTAGCGGCCTACAATGAGCAGTTCTTC. Translation gives CATSRDRETLAAYNEQFF.

This clone showed up just a few times. The chain is built from TRBV7-3 and TRBJ1-1; D not resolved. The germline CDR1 and CDR2 sequences are SGHTA and FQGTGA. There are 13 residues in the CDR3. V lost 5 bases, J lost 2 bases, and 9 bases lay in between. The CDR3 is CASSPGRNTEAFF. The CDR3 nucleotides read TGTGCCAGCAGCCCCGGTAGAAACACTGAAGCTTTCTTT.

The gene calls are TRBV19 and TRBJ2-2, with D unclear. Germline V gene sequence: CDR1 LNHDA, CDR2 SQIVND (reference sequence). Trimming cost V 3 bases and J 4 bases, with 12 bases left between them. The CDR3 is 15 amino acids. CDR3 coding DNA: TGTGCCAGTAGTATCAGCCTAGTGCTCACCGGGGAGCTGTTTTTT. Its translation: CASSISLVLTGELFF.

The table lists this clone with a count of one. V gene TRBV11-2 combines with J gene TRBJ2-5, with TRBD1 matching 11 bases. Germline V lookup: CDR1 SGHAT, CDR2 FQNNGV. Trimming at V came to 1 base and at J to 2 bases, leaving 12 bases not matched to a gene. The CDR3 length is 19 residues. CDR3: CASSLVDRGLVTLQETQYF. The CDR3 DNA is TGTGCCAGCAGCTTAGTGGACAGGGGGCTCGTTACCCTACAAGAGACCCAGTACTTC.

V and J are TRBV4-2 and TRBJ2-5; possible D gene TRBD1, 5 bases. Germline values: CDR1 LGHNA, CDR2 YNFKEQ. The V end lost 0 bases, the J end lost 4 bases, and 6 bases lay between the germline ends. The CDR3 is 13 residues long. The CDR3 DNA reads as TGTGCCAGCAGCCAAGACCAGGGAGAGACCCAGTACTTC. The encoded protein is CASSQDQGETQYF.

The chain employs TRBV11-2 and TRBJ1-2; TRBD1 agrees at 8 bases. Germline CDR1 is SGHAT and CDR2 is FQNNGV. The trim removed 1 base at V and 4 bases at J, leaving 8 bases unmatched. The CDR3 totals 16 residues. The DNA for the CDR3 is TGTGCCAGCAGCTTAGCCTCAGGGGGCGTAGTCTATGGCTACACCTTC. It is translated as CASSLASGGVVYGYTF. Full variable domain (rest looked up from reference TRBV11-2 and TRBJ1-2): EAGVAQSPRYKIIEKRQSVAFWCNPISGHATLYWYQQILGQGPKLLIQFQNNGVVDDSQLPKDRFSAERLKGVDSTLKIQPAKLEDSAVYLCASSLASGGVVYGYTFGSGTRLTVV.

The gene calls are TRBV11-3 and TRBJ2-7; tentatively, D is TRBD2 (6 bases). CDR3 size: 16 residues. Germline CDR1 reads SGHNT; CDR2 reads YENEEA. V lost 0 bases, J lost 5 bases, and 17 bases lay in between. CDR3 amino acids: CASSLDIVVGGDEQYF. For the CDR3, the DNA is TGTGCCAGCAGCTTAGATATCGTCGTCGGAGGGGACGAGCAGTACTTC.

A few counts support this clone. V usage is TRBV19 and J usage is TRBJ2-6; D is uncertain. CDR1 is LNHDA and CDR2 is SQIVND in the germline V gene (reference sequence). Trimming left V 1 base short and J 3 bases short, with 7 bases between. The CDR3 sequence is 15 residues long. As DNA, the CDR3 is TGTGCCAGTAGTATAGTCACGGGTGGGGCCAACGTCCTGACTTTC. As protein: CASSIVTGGANVLTF.

This chain links TRBV2 with TRBJ1-1; 12 bases are a match to TRBD1. CDR1 is SNHLY, CDR2 FYNNEI, per germline. CDR3 length: 15 residues. J was trimmed by 4 bases and V by 10 bases; bases with no gene match: 10. Here the CDR3 DNA reads TGTGCCAACCCGGGACAGGGGGCGGGAAGCACTGAAGCTTTCTTT. It translates to CANPGQGAGSTEAFF.

The chain is built from TRBV7-8 and TRBJ1-5; no definite D call. Germline values: CDR1 SGHVS, CDR2 FQNEAQ. Trimming removed 5 bases from V and 2 bases from J, with 10 bases in between. The length of the CDR3 is 14 residues. CDR3 nucleotides: TGTGCCAGCAGCCCTGAGGTGGGCAATCAGCCCCAGCATTTT. It encodes CASSPEVGNQPQHF.

This chain joins TRBV15 and TRBJ1-1; no firm D call. CDR3 size: 15 residues. Trimming took 0 bases from V and 8 from J, leaving 16 bases between them. Germline V gives CDR1 LNHNV, CDR2 YYDKDF (reference sequence). The CDR3 reads CATSRDDHDNSEAFF. The CDR3 bases are TGTGCCACCAGCAGAGATGACCACGACAATTCCGAAGCTTTCTTT.

The J gene is TRBJ2-3, the V gene TRBV6-6, with a weak D call TRBD2 (6 bases). CDR1 and CDR2 from the germline V gene are MNHNY and SVGAGI (reference sequence). This CDR3 spans 15 amino acids. V was cut by 0 bases and J by 4 bases, with 11 bases left in between. DNA for the CDR3: TGTGCCAGCAGTTACTCCGGCGGGATCGCAGATACGCAGTATTTT. This translates into CASSYSGGIADTQYF.

The chain recombines TRBV10-3 with TRBJ2-3; 8 bases agree with TRBD2. Germline values: CDR1 ENHRY, CDR2 SYGVKD. V shed 2 bases, J shed 0 bases, and the junction held 4 bases outside the gene matches. The length of the CDR3 is 16 residues. The CDR3, as DNA: TGTGCCATCAGTGAGCGGGGGGGATCTAGCACAGATACGCAGTATTTT. This codes for CAISERGGSSTDTQYF.

CDR3 region: CATSRDGGAAYEQYF. CDR3 bases: TGTGCCACCAGCAGAGATGGCGGGGCAGCCTACGAGCAGTACTTC. The V and J genes are TRBV15 and TRBJ2-7; D might be TRBD2 (6 bases). Germline assignment: CDR1 LNHNV and CDR2 YYDKDF (reference sequence). This CDR3 is built from 15 residues. The V end lost 0 bases, the J end lost 2 bases, and 11 bases lay between the germline ends. Full variable domain (remainder filled in from reference TRBV15 and TRBJ2-7): DAMVIQNPRYQVTQFGKPVTLSCSQTLNHNVMYWYQQKSSQAPKLLFHYYDKDFNNEADTPDNFQSRRPNTSFCFLDIRSPGLGDTAMYLCATSRDGGAAYEQYFGPGTRLTVT.

Only one count was recorded for this clone. J is TRBJ2-1 and V is TRBV10-2; TRBD2 agrees at 8 bases. The CDR3 length is 15 residues. V lost 1 base, J lost 5 bases, and 4 bases stayed unmatched. Looked up from germline, CDR1 is WSHSY and CDR2 is SAAADI. CDR3 protein: CASSEWVAGHNEQFF. The CDR3 bases are TGCGCCAGCAGTGAGTGGGTAGCGGGGCACAATGAGCAGTTCTTC.

This chain joins TRBV25-1 and TRBJ1-2, with 8 nucleotides matching TRBD1. Germline CDR1 MGHDK, CDR2 SYGVNS. V shed 4 bases and J 4 bases; nucleotides not matched to a gene: 11. This CDR3 contains 16 residues. The CDR3 protein is CASSALGDRIIYGYTF. For the CDR3, the DNA is TGTGCCAGCAGTGCGCTTGGGGACAGGATTATCTATGGCTACACCTTC.

The CDR3 here is CASSLVGGRDRAYNEQFF. The CDR3 bases are TGTGCCAGCAGTTTAGTAGGGGGGAGGGACAGGGCCTACAATGAGCAGTTCTTC. V and J are TRBV28 and TRBJ2-1; 9 bases map to TRBD1. There are 18 residues in the CDR3. CDR1 is MDHEN and CDR2 is SYDVKM in the germline V gene. V dropped 2 bases and J dropped 2; count of bases not matched to a gene: 10.

This clone occurred a few times. V and J are TRBV30 and TRBJ1-1, with TRBD1 as a possible D gene (5 bases). V lost 0 bases, J lost 6 bases, and 17 bases lay in between. The CDR3 has 15 residues. Germline lookup yields CDR1 GTSNPN and CDR2 SVGIG (reference sequence). CDR3 protein: CAWSVLGQGKPEAFF. The CDR3 coding sequence is TGTGCCTGGAGTGTACTGGGCCAGGGAAAACCTGAAGCTTTCTTT.